What follows are 9 T cell receptor beta chains derived from one specimen sequenced in a study of T cell repertoires in cytomegalovirus infection. Via MiXCR, TCRdb re-called the reads, giving one row per CDR3 protein. The data show about 240,000 distinct CDR3 sequences, with around 12% seen just once and about 1.5% held by the top ten. The sequenced sample consisted of PBMCs. The receptor source for this set is a human donor in good health (CMV status not recorded). Some clones in this sample may be carry-over from other donors' samples.

There are a few counts of this clonotype. The gene calls are TRBV29-1 and TRBJ1-2; the D is unclear. Per the germline V gene, CDR1 is SQVTM and CDR2 is ANQGSEA. Trimming removed 3 bases at V and 7 bases at J, with 18 bases between. CDR3 size: 14 residues. DNA for the CDR3: TGCAGCGTTGAGGAACAAGTGGGCTGGCGTGGCTACACCTTC. It codes for CSVEEQVGWRGYTF.

Many counts were recorded for this clonotype. This rearrangement joins TRBV12-3 or TRBV12-4 to TRBJ1-1, with TRBD1 as a possible D gene (6 bases). The CDR3 covers 13 residues. The V and J ends lost 6 bases and 5 bases respectively, with 13 bases between them. CDR3 in amino acids: CASSRTGLTEAFF. In DNA form, the CDR3 reads TGTGCCAGCAGCCGCACAGGGCTAACTGAAGCTTTCTTT.

This clonotype was observed many times. This chain uses TRBV7-2 with TRBJ2-5; D possibly corresponds to TRBD2 (6 bases). The CDR3 contains 15 residues. V lost 4 bases and J lost 5, with 17 bases in between. Germline V gene sequence: CDR1 SGHTA, CDR2 FQGNSA. CDR3 amino acids: CASSSPTGGVETQYF. CDR3 DNA sequence: TGTGCCAGCAGCTCCCCCACGGGCGGGGTGGAGACCCAGTACTTC.

This clonotype appeared a few times. The chain links TRBV18 to TRBJ1-4; D is undetermined. This CDR3 has 14 amino acids. CDR1 KGHSH and CDR2 LQKENI come from the germline V gene. Trimming removed 3 bases from V and 7 bases from J, with 12 bases in between. The DNA of the CDR3 is TGTGCCAGCTCACCGATTAACGGACTTGAAAAACTGTTTTTT. Translated, it gives CASSPINGLEKLFF. Supplemented by reference TRBV18 and TRBJ1-4, the full variable domain reads NAGVMQNPRHLVRRRGQEARLRCSPMKGHSHVYWYRQLPEEGLKFMVYLQKENIIDESGMPKERFSAEFPKEGPSILRIQQVVRGDSAAYFCASSPINGLEKLFFGSGTQLSVL.

The chain employs TRBV5-1 and TRBJ1-2, with D uncertain. Trimming removed 0 bases from V and 2 bases from J, with 11 bases in between. The CDR3 sequence is 15 residues long. Germline-derived CDR1 and CDR2 are SGHRS and YFSETQ. In DNA, the CDR3 is TGCGCCAGCAGCTTGGGGGCACCCGCAAACTATGGCTACACCTTC. This codes for CASSLGAPANYGYTF.

This clonotype was counted a few times. This chain's CDR3 is CSAPGQGSTGELFF. DNA for the CDR3: TGCAGTGCTCCTGGACAGGGGAGCACCGGGGAGCTGTTTTTT. The chain joins TRBV20-1 to TRBJ2-2; 9 nucleotides line up with TRBD1. With V trimmed by 5 bases and J by 4 bases, 5 bases remained unmatched. The CDR3 contains 14 residues. From germline, CDR1 is DFQATT and CDR2 SNEGSKA (reference sequence).

V and J are TRBV12-3 or TRBV12-4 and TRBJ1-2; D may be TRBD1 (6 bases). V lost 4 bases to trimming and J lost 4 bases, with 10 bases between them. The CDR3 spans 13 residues. CDR3 in amino acids: CASSSDRTYGYTF. The CDR3 nucleotides are TGTGCCAGCAGTTCGGACAGAACCTATGGCTACACCTTC.

This chain connects TRBV7-6 to TRBJ1-5; D is perhaps TRBD1 (5 bases). The V and J ends lost 5 bases and 2 bases respectively, with 25 bases between them. Per germline, CDR1 SGHVS and CDR2 FNYEAQ. CDR3 size: 19 residues. This CDR3 is CASSPPPGLPGVGNQPQHF. For the CDR3, the DNA is TGTGCCAGCAGCCCCCCCCCGGGACTCCCGGGGGTGGGCAATCAGCCCCAGCATTTT.

The rearrangement uses TRBV4-2 and TRBJ2-1; 7 bases map to TRBD2. CDR3 length equals 15 residues. With 1 base clipped from V and 1 base from J, the junction kept 1 base outside the gene matches. The germline V gene has CDR1 LGHNA and CDR2 YNFKEQ. The CDR3: CASSQGAGSYNEQFF. CDR3 bases: TGTGCCAGCAGCCAAGGAGCGGGGTCCTACAATGAGCAGTTCTTC.